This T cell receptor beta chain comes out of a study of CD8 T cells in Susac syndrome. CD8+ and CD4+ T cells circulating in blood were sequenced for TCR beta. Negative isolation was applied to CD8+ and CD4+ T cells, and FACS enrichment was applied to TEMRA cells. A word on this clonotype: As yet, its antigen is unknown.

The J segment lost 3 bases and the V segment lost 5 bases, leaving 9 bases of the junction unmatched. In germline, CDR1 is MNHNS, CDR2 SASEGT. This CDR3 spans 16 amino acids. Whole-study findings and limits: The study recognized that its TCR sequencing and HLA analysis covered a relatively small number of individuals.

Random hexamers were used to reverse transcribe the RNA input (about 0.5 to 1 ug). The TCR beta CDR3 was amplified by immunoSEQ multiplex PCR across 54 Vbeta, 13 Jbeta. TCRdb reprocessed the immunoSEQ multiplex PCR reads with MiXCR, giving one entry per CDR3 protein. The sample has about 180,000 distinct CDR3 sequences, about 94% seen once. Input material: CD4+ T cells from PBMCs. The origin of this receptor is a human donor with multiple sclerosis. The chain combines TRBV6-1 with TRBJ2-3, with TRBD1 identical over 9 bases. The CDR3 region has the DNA TGTGCCAGCAGTCCCGGGACAGGGTTAAGGACAGATACGCAGTATTTT. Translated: CASSPGTGLRTDTQYF.